This is a list of T cell receptor beta chains from one sample in a study of shared clonotypes between healthy human individuals. Method: immunoSEQ multiplex PCR; TCRdb's copy keeps in-frame clones and lacks some. The sample records millions of clones, more than 90% being singletons. The sample was naive CD4+ T cells sorted from blood. Receptor source: a man aged 18 to 30 in good health. CDR3s include the opening cysteine and the closing phenylalanine or tryptophan. D genes are given only for firm matches. Expanded clones get a size class; other rows say once, few or many, or leave the size out.

>TRBV28|TRBJ2-7|.|once
TGTGCCAGCAGCCTAGCGAGCGTAAACTCCTACGAGCAGTACTTC
CASSLASVNSYEQYF
>TRBV11-1|TRBJ2-1|TRBD1|.
TGTGCCAGCAGCATAGTACAGGGGGACAATGAGCAGTTCTTC
CASSIVQGDNEQFF
>TRBV19|TRBJ2-2|.|.
TGTGCCAGTAGCGCGGGGTTGATTAACACCGGGGAGCTGTTTTTT
CASSAGLINTGELFF
>TRBV5-8|TRBJ2-5|TRBD1|.
TGTGCCAGCAGCCAAACCGGGACAGGGAATCAAGAGACCCAGTACTTC
CASSQTGTGNQETQYF
>TRBV2|TRBJ1-1|.|few
TGTGCCAGCAGTCAGACCATGAACACTGAAGCTTTCTTT
CASSQTMNTEAFF
>TRBV10-3|TRBJ2-1|TRBD1|.
TGTGCCATCAGTGAGTCCGCGAGTGGGCAGGGGGCTTTCTCCTACAATGAGCAGTTCTTC
CAISESASGQGAFSYNEQFF
>TRBV9|TRBJ2-2|.|.
TGTGCCAGCAGCGTAGGTCTGGGTACAGCGAACACCGGGGAGCTGTTTTTT
CASSVGLGTANTGELFF
>TRBV5-4|TRBJ2-1|.|.
TGTGCCAGCAGCTTGAGCCAGCTCTACAATGAGCAGTTCTTC
CASSLSQLYNEQFF
>TRBV7-2|TRBJ1-3|TRBD1|.
TGTGCCAGCAGCGCCCAGGGACAGGGGGTAAACACCATATATTTT
CASSAQGQGVNTIYF
>TRBV19|TRBJ1-2|.|few
TGTGCCAGTCAAGAGGAGTATGGCTACACCTTC
CASQEEYGYTF
>TRBV6-6|TRBJ1-1|TRBD1|.
TGTGCCAGCATAACAGGGGCATTGACTGAAGCTTTCTTT
CASITGALTEAFF
>TRBV18|TRBJ1-6|.|.
TGTGCCAGCTCTCCTCGGGTGGACTCCTATAATTCACCCCTCCACTTT
CASSPRVDSYNSPLHF
>TRBV16|TRBJ1-1|.|.
TGTGCCAGCAGCCAACAGGGAGGCACTGAAGCTTTCTTT
CASSQQGGTEAFF
>TRBV29-1|TRBJ2-5|.|.
TGCAGCGTTGCGGGACGGCTGCAAGAGACCCAGTACTTC
CSVAGRLQETQYF
>TRBV11-2|TRBJ2-2|.|.
TGTGCCAGCAGCTTAGATCTAGGTAGCGGCAAACTGAACACCGGGGAGCTGTTTTTT
CASSLDLGSGKLNTGELFF